This T cell receptor (beta chain) was found in a study of blood T cell repertoires in COVID-19 (TCRdb year 2020). For context, the study as a whole: The collaborator samples originated in the United States, Italy and Spain and spanned the acute and convalescent phases of COVID-19. The dataset comprised deeply sampled blood TCRbeta repertoires from subjects exposed to, actively infected with, or recovered from COVID-19. Where available, HLA class I and class II types were obtained from metadata supplied by the sample provider rather than from assay-based typing. The repertoires were released in a freely available public database intended as a resource for research on the immune response to SARS-CoV-2. Sample metadata almost always included a de-identified subject ID, COVID-19 status, age in years and sex. The samples were drawn from two sources: the first 160 participants of the ongoing ImmuneRACE study, and 1,000 to 1,500 subjects contributed by 6 global collaborators. The material from the prospective study consisted of cDNA or gDNA derived from T cells, B-cell-depleted T cells, or PBMCs.

Another Seattle source contributed samples from volunteer blood donors who had recovered from COVID-19. Whole blood was collected in K2EDTA tubes by collaborating institutions according to the institutions' own protocols. For TCRbeta analysis, collaborators shipped samples as frozen whole blood, isolated PBMCs, or DNA extracted from either of those sample types. As for this clone: The antigen it recognizes is unknown. No quality values exist for individual bases; no much larger clone is one base distant.

The immunoSEQ Assay, a bias-controlled multiplex PCR, was used to amplify TCRbeta CDR3 regions from genomic DNA. In the paper's pipeline: Within the assay, amplification of reference gene primers was used to estimate how many nucleated cells each sample contained. To quantify the absolute abundance of each unique TCRbeta CDR3 rearrangement, sequence reads were collapsed and filtered. For each sample, productive Simpson clonality was calculated as the square root of Simpson's diversity index across productive rearrangements. What TCRdb holds here is the immuneACCESS table cut down to in-frame rearrangements. Part of the clones is not present; checked against another copy, under half of the missing clones reflect an unresolved V gene, and the others are unexplained. V and J calls and clone size are as listed in that table; D and trimming were resolved from the DNA. This sample comprises approximately 170,000 clones, 84% of them detected only once. The top ten clonotypes cover roughly 7.7% of the sample.

Study-level results and caveats: The amount of clinical and demographic metadata varied by source and participant and was provided uncurated.

The sequenced sample was peripheral blood. The sequence was collected from a middle-aged man who had recovered from COVID-19.

In nucleotide form, the sequence is TGTGCCAGCAGCTTAGAAGGGACAAGCTATGGCTACACCTTC. Its product reads: CASSLEGTSYGYTF. The rearrangement combines TRBV7-9 with TRBJ1-2; TRBD1 is a possible D gene, resting on 6 matching bases. CDR1 and CDR2 were assigned from the germline V gene (reference sequence) as SEHNR and FQNEAQ. The junction carries 10 bases between V and J, which are trimmed by 1 base and 4 bases respectively. CDR3 length: 14 amino acids, cysteine to phenylalanine. Only the CDR3 portion is preserved as DNA: 42 bases, with reading frame beginning at the first base.